Presented here are 23 T cell receptor beta chains from one specimen sequenced in a study of T cell repertoires in cytomegalovirus infection. Each CDR3 protein gets one entry after TCRdb re-called the reads with MiXCR. This sample has about 260,000 distinct CDR3 sequences, with roughly an eighth found just once. The specimen sequenced was PBMCs. All receptors come from a human donor in good health (CMV status not recorded). Some clones in this sample may be carry-over from other donors' samples.

This clonotype has only a few counts. The chain combines TRBV13 with TRBJ2-3; 12 nucleotides line up with TRBD2. Germline assignment: CDR1 PRHDT and CDR2 FYEKMQ (reference sequence). J gave up 4 bases and V 5 bases, and 1 base lay outside the gene matches. CDR3 length: 14 residues. The CDR3 region has the DNA TGTGCCAGCAGCCGACTAGCGGGAGCAGATACGCAGTATTTT. Its translation: CASSRLAGADTQYF.

CDR3 nucleotides: TGTGCCAGCAGTCTACAGCATGGCTACACCTTC. Encoded protein: CASSLQHGYTF. This chain connects TRBV6-2 or TRBV6-3 to TRBJ1-2; no reliable D call. Trimming took off 5 bases at V and 6 bases at J, with 7 bases between the two ends. This CDR3 has 11 amino acids. The germline V gene encodes CDR1 MNHEY and CDR2 SVGEGT.

The J gene is TRBJ2-7, the V gene TRBV28, with D maybe TRBD2 (5 bases). CDR1 MDHEN and CDR2 SYDVKM come from the germline V gene. This CDR3 spans 11 amino acids. Deletions cut 10 bases from V and 4 bases from J, with 11 bases between. The CDR3 loop is CATSTTYEQYF. The DNA for the CDR3 is TGTGCCACCTCGACTACTTACGAGCAGTACTTC.

The chain combines TRBV12-3 or TRBV12-4 with TRBJ2-1, with D possibly being TRBD1 (5 bases). Trimming pared 0 bases from V and 13 bases from J, leaving 13 bases between. The CDR3 loop spans 13 amino acids. The CDR3 is CASSLARGAAQFF. For the CDR3, the DNA is TGTGCCAGCAGTTTAGCGCGTGGGGCCGCTCAGTTCTTC.

This clonotype has ten or more counts. This rearrangement joins TRBV7-2 to TRBJ2-3, with a possible D match to TRBD1 (6 bases). CDR1 and CDR2 from the germline V gene are SGHTA and FQGNSA. Trimming pared 4 bases from V and 2 bases from J, leaving 10 bases between. The length of the CDR3 is 14 residues. In DNA form, the CDR3 reads TGTGCCAGCAGCTCTCAGGGGACCACAGATACGCAGTATTTT. It translates to CASSSQGTTDTQYF.

This clonotype came up many times. J is TRBJ2-1 and V is TRBV20-1; 11 positions agree with TRBD2. CDR3 length: 16 residues. Trimming at V came to 5 bases and at J to 1 base, leaving 7 bases not matched to a gene. Germline values: CDR1 DFQATT, CDR2 SNEGSKA (reference sequence). The CDR3 DNA reads as TGCAGTGCTTCCTCCTTAGCGGGGGGGTCCTACAATGAGCAGTTCTTC. This translates into CSASSLAGGSYNEQFF.

This clonotype was seen more than once but under ten times. One end of the junction fails to match germline, which may point to a read error. The chain recombines TRBV20-1 with TRBJ1-1; perhaps TRBD1 as D (6 bases). Germline V gene lookup returns CDR1 DFQATT and CDR2 SNEGSKA (reference sequence). The CDR3 contains 13 residues. As DNA, the CDR3 is TGCAGTGCTGGAGACAGGTGGTCGGAGTCCGCTTTCTTT. As protein: CSAGDRWSESAFF.

This clonotype appeared many times. The chain couples TRBV11-2 to TRBJ2-3, with 9 nucleotides matching TRBD2. Germline CDR1 reads SGHAT; CDR2 reads FQNNGV. Losses at the gene ends were 4 bases for V and 7 bases for J; bases not matched to a gene: 9. This CDR3 has 15 amino acids. CDR3 bases: TGTGCCAGCAGCTCGACTAGCGGCAGCGCATATACGCAGTATTTT. The encoded protein is CASSSTSGSAYTQYF.

The chain has TRBV29-1 and TRBJ1-2, with TRBD1 matching 9 bases. CDR3 size: 13 residues. The trim removed 6 bases at V and 5 bases at J, leaving 7 bases unmatched. CDR1 SQVTM and CDR2 ANQGSEA come from the germline V gene. CDR3 region: CSVGTGTQYGYTF. In nucleotides, the CDR3 is TGCAGCGTGGGGACAGGGACCCAATATGGCTACACCTTC.

The V call is TRBV5-1, the J call TRBJ2-1, with 11 bases fitting TRBD2. V shed 3 bases, J shed 0 bases, and the junction held 14 bases outside the gene matches. The germline CDR1 and CDR2 sequences are SGHRS and YFSETQ. The CDR3 extends over 20 amino acids. The CDR3 protein is CASSSDSASGRLSSYNEQFF. In DNA form, the CDR3 reads TGCGCCAGCAGCTCAGATTCCGCTAGCGGGAGGCTAAGCTCCTACAATGAGCAGTTCTTC.

This clonotype was detected only a few times. The chain couples TRBV28 to TRBJ1-2; TRBD1 is a possible D gene (5 bases). CDR1 is MDHEN, CDR2 SYDVKM, per germline. The V gene lost 10 bases and the J gene lost 3 bases, with 15 bases spanning the gap. This CDR3 spans 13 amino acids. Written as DNA, the CDR3 is TGTGCCACCAGACCTGGGGGAGACTATGGCTACACCTTC. Residues: CATRPGGDYGYTF.

The chain combines TRBV6-6 with TRBJ2-1; TRBD2 matches 8 bases. The CDR3 loop spans 14 amino acids. CDR1 and CDR2 (germline): MNHNY, SVGAGI (reference sequence). With V trimmed by 3 bases and J by 7 bases, 5 bases remained unmatched. CDR3 DNA: TGTGCCAGCAGTTATATAGCGGGGAGTAATGAGCAGTTCTTC. Protein: CASSYIAGSNEQFF.

This clonotype was observed a few times. This chain uses TRBV7-8 with TRBJ1-1; D gene uncertain. V was shortened by 1 base and J by 10 bases, with 10 bases between the two germline ends. The CDR3 is 12 residues long. CDR1 and CDR2 from the germline V gene are SGHVS and FQNEAQ. CDR3 sequence (DNA): TGTGCCAGCAGCTTAGGACCAGTAGGAGCTTTCTTT. Translating gives CASSLGPVGAFF.

This clonotype was seen ten or more times. V is TRBV2 and J is TRBJ1-1, with a tentative D call TRBD1 (6 bases). The V gene's germline CDR1 is SNHLY and CDR2 FYNNEI. There are 15 residues in the CDR3. Trimming removed 2 bases from V and 5 bases from J, with 15 bases in between. CDR3 coding DNA: TGTGCCAGCAGTGAATTTTGGGGGCCCGGAACTGAAGCTTTCTTT. Protein: CASSEFWGPGTEAFF. Combining the CDR3 with reference TRBV2 and TRBJ1-1 gives the whole variable domain EPEVTQTPSHQVTQMGQEVILRCVPISNHLYFYWYRQILGQKVEFLVSFYNNEISEKSEIFDDQFSVERPDGSNFTLKIRSTKLEDSAMYFCASSEFWGPGTEAFFGQGTRLTVV.

This clonotype was seen at least ten times. The J gene is TRBJ2-3, the V gene TRBV6-1; D tentatively reads TRBD1 or TRBD2 (5 bases each). Trimming pared 4 bases from V and 1 base from J, leaving 9 bases between. CDR1 is MNHNS and CDR2 is SASEGT in the germline V gene. The length of the CDR3 is 14 residues. The CDR3 reads CASSVLGGTDTQYF. The CDR3 region has the DNA TGTGCCAGCAGTGTGCTGGGGGGCACAGATACGCAGTATTTT.

This clonotype showed up many times. The chain carries TRBV7-2 and TRBJ2-3; no clear D. The germline CDR1 and CDR2 sequences are SGHTA and FQGNSA. V was pared by 6 bases and J by 1 base, with 8 bases between. This CDR3 region has 13 residues. The CDR3: CASRAQGTDTQYF. CDR3 in DNA: TGTGCCAGCAGAGCGCAGGGCACAGATACGCAGTATTTT.

This clonotype was observed many times. The V call is TRBV7-6, the J call TRBJ2-7, with unresolved D. V was shortened by 2 bases and J by 2 bases, with 10 bases between the two germline ends. The CDR3 spans 14 residues. Per the germline V gene, CDR1 is SGHVS and CDR2 is FNYEAQ. The CDR3 DNA is TGTGCCAGCAGCTTATGGGCAGAGACCTACGAGCAGTACTTC. Encoded protein: CASSLWAETYEQYF.

V gene TRBV13 combines with J gene TRBJ2-1; possible D gene TRBD2, 5 bases. The CDR3 loop spans 15 amino acids. Trimming removed 2 bases at V and 4 bases at J, with 12 bases between. Germline V lookup: CDR1 PRHDT, CDR2 FYEKMQ (reference sequence). In DNA, the CDR3 is TGTGCCAGCAGCTTAAGGACTGCTTCTTACAATGAGCAGTTCTTC. Its translation is CASSLRTASYNEQFF. Full variable domain (rest looked up from reference TRBV13 and TRBJ2-1): AAGVIQSPRHLIKEKRETATLKCYPIPRHDTVYWYQQGPGQDPQFLISFYEKMQSDKGSIPDRFSAQQFSDYHSELNMSSLELGDSALYFCASSLRTASYNEQFFGPGTRLTVL.

This clonotype was recorded many times. The chain has TRBV7-8 and TRBJ1-5; D not certain. The CDR3 loop spans 13 amino acids. Germline CDR1 reads SGHVS; CDR2 reads FQNEAQ. Between the trimmed V and J ends, which lost 5 bases and 7 bases, there was a span of 12 bases. The CDR3 coding sequence is TGTGCCAGCAGCCCATTTATGGGCCAGCCCCAGCATTTT. It encodes CASSPFMGQPQHF.

This clonotype occurred a few times. V is TRBV5-5 and J is TRBJ1-1, with D possibly TRBD1 on 5 matching bases. The CDR3 loop spans 14 amino acids. Per germline, CDR1 SGHKS and CDR2 YYEKEE (reference sequence). V lost 4 bases and J 0 bases, leaving 10 bases between the germline ends. The CDR3: CASSPGPMNTEAFF. The CDR3, as DNA: TGTGCCAGCAGCCCGGGACCTATGAACACTGAAGCTTTCTTT.

This clonotype was observed a few times. The chain is built from TRBV11-2 and TRBJ1-1; 9 bases are a match to TRBD1. Per germline, CDR1 SGHAT and CDR2 FQNNGV. This CDR3 spans 20 amino acids. V shed 6 bases and J 1 base; nucleotides not matched to a gene: 21. The CDR3 nucleotides read TGTGCCAGCAGTCAGCTACCCGGGACAGGGAAATCAACGGGGAACACTGAAGCTTTCTTT. Translated: CASSQLPGTGKSTGNTEAFF.

The J gene is TRBJ2-1, the V gene TRBV6-5; the match to TRBD2 covers 10 bases. J lost 7 bases, V lost 1 base, and 7 bases had no gene match. The CDR3 extends over 16 amino acids. Germline V CDR1 and CDR2: MNHEY, SVGAGI. The CDR3 here is CASSYWSSGSDNEQFF. In DNA, the CDR3 is TGTGCCAGCAGTTACTGGTCTAGCGGGAGCGATAATGAGCAGTTCTTC.

This clonotype was seen repeatedly, ten times or more. The chain has TRBV7-3 and TRBJ2-1, with D unclear. The germline V gene encodes CDR1 SGHTA and CDR2 FQGTGA. V was cut by 2 bases and J by 7 bases, with 9 bases left in between. This CDR3 is 13 amino acids long. The CDR3 reads CASSLFGENEQFF. The CDR3 nucleotides are TGTGCCAGCAGCTTATTCGGCGAAAATGAGCAGTTCTTC. The entire variable domain, with the rest obtained from reference TRBV7-3 and TRBJ2-1, is as follows: GAGVSQTPSNKVTEKGKYVELRCDPISGHTALYWYRQSLGQGPEFLIYFQGTGAADDSGLPNDRFFAVRPEGSVSTLKIQRTERGDSAVYLCASSLFGENEQFFGPGTRLTVL.